Here is one T cell receptor (beta chain) with its context. Its antigen is as yet unknown. This specimen comes from a study of OX40 agonist ivuxolimab in advanced cancers. Across the whole study: The patients received ivuxolimab by intravenous route every 2 weeks at 0.01 to 10 mg/kg. Cohort: approximately 79% men, mean age about 60, aged about 23 to 79. Study-wide results and caveats: Mean expanded clone counts were higher in CD8+ than CD4+ T cells. CD4+ and CD8+ blood T cells expanded clonally by week 6 at 0.1 to 3.0 mg/kg.

The table came from immunoSEQ multiplex PCR; TCRdb's copy has only in-frame clones and leaves some out. This sample has around 43,000 clones, with 80% to 90% found just once. Germline V gene sequence: CDR1 MNHEY, CDR2 SVGAGI. V shed 0 bases and J shed 8 bases, with 19 bases lying between them. The CDR3 extends over 16 amino acids. The chain links TRBV6-5 to TRBJ1-2; D unclear. The sequence came from an adult with an advanced solid tumor such as melanoma, head and neck, liver or kidney cancer. The sample consisted of CD4+ or CD8+ T cells sorted from blood, taken in a trial of the OX40 agonist ivuxolimab. CDR3 DNA sequence: TGTGCCAGCAGTTACTCGATTGGCCTACTTTCGGGAGGCTACACCTTC. It encodes CASSYSIGLLSGGYTF.